A selection of T cell receptor beta chains follows, all from one sample in a study of OX40 agonist ivuxolimab in advanced cancers. Method: immunoSEQ multiplex PCR; TCRdb's copy keeps in-frame clones and lacks some. The table lists 65,000 to 95,000 clones, around 82% of them singletons. The starting material was CD4+ or CD8+ T cells sorted from blood, obtained in a trial of the OX40 agonist ivuxolimab. These receptors were taken from an adult with an advanced solid tumor such as melanoma, head and neck, liver or kidney cancer. Both conserved end residues are part of each CDR3. Each record gives: CDR3 protein, CDR3 DNA, D gene, V gene, J gene, clone size. D genes are given only for firm matches. Clone size appears in some rows only: once, few, many, or a class for an expanded clone.

CDR3aa: CASSEARLLRGVVDTQYF
CDR3nt: TGTGCCAGCAGTGAAGCCCGACTTCTTCGGGGGGTGGTAGATACGCAGTATTTT
d_gene: TRBD2
v_gene: TRBV6-1
j_gene: TRBJ2-3
abundance: -

CDR3aa: CASSSQGYEQYF
CDR3nt: TGCGCCAGCAGCTCTCAGGGTTACGAGCAGTACTTC
d_gene: -
v_gene: TRBV5-1
j_gene: TRBJ2-7
abundance: -

CDR3aa: CATSRLRDSNEQFF
CDR3nt: TGTGCCACCAGCAGGCTCCGGGACTCCAATGAGCAGTTCTTC
d_gene: -
v_gene: TRBV15
j_gene: TRBJ2-1
abundance: -

CDR3aa: CASSAPGQNLYEQYF
CDR3nt: TGTGCCAGTAGTGCTCCGGGACAGAACCTCTACGAGCAGTACTTC
d_gene: TRBD1
v_gene: TRBV19
j_gene: TRBJ2-7
abundance: -

CDR3aa: CASSLGTGLMTQFF
CDR3nt: TGCGCCAGCAGCCTCGGGACAGGACTAATGACGCAGTTCTTC
d_gene: TRBD1
v_gene: TRBV5-1
j_gene: TRBJ2-1
abundance: -

CDR3aa: CAWGRDRPFGYTF
CDR3nt: TGTGCCTGGGGCCGGGACCGCCCTTTTGGCTACACCTTC
d_gene: -
v_gene: TRBV30
j_gene: TRBJ1-2
abundance: -

CDR3aa: CASSPRSLGEQFF
CDR3nt: TGTGCCAGCAGCCCTCGGTCCCTGGGTGAGCAGTTCTTC
d_gene: -
v_gene: TRBV7-8
j_gene: TRBJ2-1
abundance: -

CDR3aa: CASSSGTRGYTGELFF
CDR3nt: TGTGCCAGCAGCTCCGGGACAAGGGGGTACACCGGGGAGCTGTTTTTT
d_gene: -
v_gene: TRBV7-6
j_gene: TRBJ2-2
abundance: -

CDR3aa: CASSLEGYGYTF
CDR3nt: TGTGCCAGCAGTTTAGAGGGCTATGGCTACACCTTC
d_gene: -
v_gene: TRBV28
j_gene: TRBJ1-2
abundance: once

CDR3aa: CASSQARGATEAFF
CDR3nt: TGTGCCAGCAGCCAAGCTCGGGGGGCCACTGAAGCTTTCTTT
d_gene: -
v_gene: TRBV14
j_gene: TRBJ1-1
abundance: -